Listed below are T cell receptor beta chains from one sample, sequenced in a study of cytomegalovirus exposure and HLA in healthy donors. The method was immunoSEQ multiplex PCR; TCRdb's version includes in-frame clones alone and lacks a portion of them. The table records around 170,000 clones, around 80% of them present only once. Specimen: PBMCs. Receptor source: a woman between 45 and 65 years old in good health and CMV-seropositive. The CDR3 runs from the conserved cysteine through the conserved F or W. D genes are given only for firm matches. The listing skips clone size in some rows; elsewhere it reads once, few, many or a size class.

j_call: TRBJ2-3
v_call: TRBV18
d_call: .
clone_size: .
cdr3_nt: TGTGCCAGCTCGCTGACTAGAGGCACAGATACGCAGTATTTT
cdr3_aa: CASSLTRGTDTQYF

j_call: TRBJ1-2
v_call: TRBV5-4
d_call: .
clone_size: .
cdr3_nt: TGTGCCAGCACTTCGAGGGCGGTAGACTACTATGGCTACACCTTC
cdr3_aa: CASTSRAVDYYGYTF

j_call: TRBJ2-2
v_call: TRBV6-4
d_call: TRBD1
clone_size: .
cdr3_nt: TGTGCCAGCAGTCCCGTCGACAGGGACACCGGGGAGCTGTTTTTT
cdr3_aa: CASSPVDRDTGELFF

j_call: TRBJ2-2
v_call: TRBV7-3
d_call: .
clone_size: .
cdr3_nt: TGTGCCAGCAGCTTCGGGACTCCGAACACCGGGGAGCTGTTTTTT
cdr3_aa: CASSFGTPNTGELFF

j_call: TRBJ1-2
v_call: TRBV6-1
d_call: .
clone_size: once
cdr3_nt: TGTGCCAGCAGTGGACAGCACCAGGCCGGGGGCTACACCTTC
cdr3_aa: CASSGQHQAGGYTF

j_call: TRBJ2-7
v_call: TRBV30
d_call: TRBD1
clone_size: few
cdr3_nt: TGTGCCTGGAGTAGGAGGCAGGGGGAGTACAAGCAGTACTTC
cdr3_aa: CAWSRRQGEYKQYF

j_call: TRBJ1-1
v_call: TRBV14
d_call: .
clone_size: once
cdr3_nt: TGTGCCAGCAGCAGGCCAGGCATGAACACTGAAGCTTTCTTT
cdr3_aa: CASSRPGMNTEAFF

j_call: TRBJ1-1
v_call: TRBV27
d_call: TRBD1
clone_size: .
cdr3_nt: TGTGCCAGCAGTTTGGACAGGGGGGATACTGAAGCTTTCTTT
cdr3_aa: CASSLDRGDTEAFF

j_call: TRBJ2-4
v_call: TRBV7-2
d_call: .
clone_size: .
cdr3_nt: TGTGCCAGCAGCCTACAGGGCTCCGGCATTCAGTACTTC
cdr3_aa: CASSLQGSGIQYF

j_call: TRBJ1-1
v_call: TRBV28
d_call: TRBD1
clone_size: .
cdr3_nt: TGTGCCAGCAGCTTCCCCAGGGGGCGAATGCCTGCTTTCTTT
cdr3_aa: CASSFPRGRMPAFF

j_call: TRBJ1-1
v_call: TRBV10-3
d_call: .
clone_size: .
cdr3_nt: TGTGCCATCAGAGGGGCAGGGGACACTGAAGCTTTCTTT
cdr3_aa: CAIRGAGDTEAFF

j_call: TRBJ2-2
v_call: TRBV18
d_call: .
clone_size: .
cdr3_nt: TGTGCCAGCTCACCAGAGAACCTCGCCGGGGAGCTGTTTTTT
cdr3_aa: CASSPENLAGELFF

j_call: TRBJ1-2
v_call: TRBV11-2
d_call: .
clone_size: .
cdr3_nt: TGTGCCAGCAGACAAAACAAAGCGGAGGGCTACACCTTC
cdr3_aa: CASRQNKAEGYTF

j_call: TRBJ2-7
v_call: TRBV18
d_call: .
clone_size: .
cdr3_nt: TGTGCCAGCTCACCACGGGCAGGGTGGAACTACGAGCAGTACTTC
cdr3_aa: CASSPRAGWNYEQYF

j_call: TRBJ2-5
v_call: TRBV6-1
d_call: TRBD1
clone_size: .
cdr3_nt: TGTGCCAGCAGTTTCGGGACAGGAGGGGCGGAGACCCAGTACTTC
cdr3_aa: CASSFGTGGAETQYF

j_call: TRBJ2-5
v_call: TRBV7-2
d_call: .
clone_size: .
cdr3_nt: TGTGCCAGCAGCTTAATGAGAGGTTCGACAGAGACCCAGTACTTC
cdr3_aa: CASSLMRGSTETQYF

j_call: TRBJ2-7
v_call: TRBV10-3
d_call: TRBD2
clone_size: .
cdr3_nt: TGTGCCATCAGTAGCGGGAGGGGGGCCTACGAGCAGTACTTC
cdr3_aa: CAISSGRGAYEQYF

j_call: TRBJ2-7
v_call: TRBV21-1
d_call: .
clone_size: .
cdr3_nt: TGTGCCAGCACCACGGGGACTCTAAGGGACGAGCAGTACTTC
cdr3_aa: CASTTGTLRDEQYF

j_call: TRBJ2-3
v_call: TRBV7-9
d_call: TRBD1
clone_size: .
cdr3_nt: TGTGCCAGCAGCTTAAGCGGAACAGGGGAGGATACGCAGTATTTT
cdr3_aa: CASSLSGTGEDTQYF

j_call: TRBJ2-5
v_call: TRBV10-3
d_call: .
clone_size: few
cdr3_nt: TGTGCCATCTGGGCAGGGGTCGGGACCCAGTACTTC
cdr3_aa: CAIWAGVGTQYF

j_call: TRBJ2-7
v_call: TRBV9
d_call: .
clone_size: .
cdr3_nt: TGTGCCAGCAGCGTAGGGGGGACAAGGGGTTACTACGAGCAGTACTTC
cdr3_aa: CASSVGGTRGYYEQYF

j_call: TRBJ2-1
v_call: TRBV4-2
d_call: TRBD1
clone_size: .
cdr3_nt: TGTGCCAGCAGCCCTCGGACAGGATACAATGAGCAGTTCTTC
cdr3_aa: CASSPRTGYNEQFF